The TCR beta chain described here comes from a study of T-cell reconstitution after alpha-beta-depleted transplantation in children. Unique molecular identifiers were incorporated when the TCRbeta library was constructed. TCRdb called the PCR reads again in MiXCR, with one record for every CDR3 protein. The sample has roughly 500,000 distinct CDR3 sequences; less than 35% are singletons. CDR3 length: 16 residues. The ends lost 7 bases at V and 8 bases at J; junction bases unmatched: 17. In germline, CDR1 is MDHEN, CDR2 SYDVKM. This TCR derives from a human donor who donated a stem cell graft to a child with aplastic anemia. The sequencing here drew on PBMCs from the stem cell graft donor, taken from the stem cell graft. The rearrangement links TRBV28 to TRBJ2-1; 7 nucleotides align to TRBD1. CDR3 residues: CASTSRGGPSLDEQFF. The CDR3 bases are TGTGCCAGCACCTCTAGAGGGGGCCCCTCCCTGGATGAGCAGTTCTTC.